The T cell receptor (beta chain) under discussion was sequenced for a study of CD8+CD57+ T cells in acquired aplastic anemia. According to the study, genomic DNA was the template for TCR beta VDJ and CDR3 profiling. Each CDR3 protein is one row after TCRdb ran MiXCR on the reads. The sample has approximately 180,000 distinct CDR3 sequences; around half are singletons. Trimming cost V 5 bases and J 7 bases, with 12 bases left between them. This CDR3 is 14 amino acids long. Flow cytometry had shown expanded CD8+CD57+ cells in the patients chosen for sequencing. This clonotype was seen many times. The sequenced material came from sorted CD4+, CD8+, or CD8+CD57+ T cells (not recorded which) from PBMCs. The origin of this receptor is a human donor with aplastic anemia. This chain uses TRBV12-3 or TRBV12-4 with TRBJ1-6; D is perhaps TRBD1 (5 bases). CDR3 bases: TGTGCCAGCAGTCTCGGGACTGACAATTCACCCCTCCACTTT. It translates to CASSLGTDNSPLHF.